A few counts support the clone carrying this T cell receptor (beta chain). Its antigen is as yet unknown. These data are taken from a study of beta chain features in type 1 diabetes. Looked up from germline, CDR1 is ENHRY and CDR2 is SYGVKD. The V end was cut by 8 bases, the J end by 2 bases, with 20 bases between. The CDR3 is made up of 16 amino acids. Expressed TCRB transcripts were sequenced because the entire RNA isolate underwent reverse transcription. The method was immunoSEQ multiplex PCR; TCRdb's version includes in-frame clones alone and lacks a portion of them. The sample lists about 140,000 clones; approximately 10% were seen once. Study-level results: Fewer insertions but more deletions were seen at VDJ junctions in type 1 diabetes patients. When Type 1 diabetes patients were examined, their TCRB CDR3s proved moderately but significantly shorter in all four CD4+ subsets.

A CD45RO/CCR7/CD25/CD127/CD95/CD27 panel sorted naive, central memory, regulatory and stem cell-like memory CD4+ cells. The sequence was obtained from a middle-aged woman in good health. This chain joins TRBV10-3 and TRBJ2-3; D is unclear. Sequenced input: central memory CD4+ T cells from blood. The CDR3 bases are TGTGCCATCCTGGTCGAAGAGGCCGGATTCACAGATACGCAGTATTTT. Encoded protein: CAILVEEAGFTDTQYF.